Listed below are T cell receptor beta chains from one sample, sequenced in a study of blood T cell repertoires in COVID-19. Generated by immunoSEQ multiplex PCR, the TCRdb table keeps only in-frame clones and is missing some. The sample has over 200,000 clones; 86% are singletons. Sequencing input: PBMCs or T cells enriched from blood (not recorded which). These receptors all come from a man between 18 and 29 years old who had recovered from COVID-19. Each CDR3 is given with its conserved first and last residue. A D gene is named only where the DNA matches it firmly. Expanded clones are given a class, and other clones once, few, many or no size at all.

CDR3	DNA	D	size	V	J
CASSLGQEAFF	TGTGCCAGCAGTTTAGGACAGGAAGCTTTCTTT	-	-	TRBV28	TRBJ1-1
CASSQEASGRPQTQYF	TGTGCCAGCAGCCAAGAGGCTAGCGGGAGGCCCCAGACGCAGTATTTT	TRBD2	-	TRBV4-2	TRBJ2-3
CASSIRQVSSYEQYF	TGTGCCAGTAGTATAAGGCAGGTCAGTTCCTACGAGCAGTACTTC	-	-	TRBV19	TRBJ2-7
CASSKDRGNEQFF	TGTGCTAGCAGCAAGGACAGGGGCAATGAGCAGTTCTTC	TRBD1	-	TRBV7-7	TRBJ2-1
CASSSLSGRAGETQYF	TGTGCCAGCAGCTCGCTTAGCGGGAGGGCCGGTGAGACCCAGTACTTC	TRBD2	-	TRBV28	TRBJ2-5
CASSLTRGEGNTIYF	TGCGCCAGCAGCTTAACCAGGGGAGAAGGAAACACCATATATTTT	-	-	TRBV5-1	TRBJ1-3
CASSFSRLAYNEQFF	TGTGCCAGCAGCTTTTCTCGACTAGCGTACAATGAGCAGTTCTTC	TRBD2	-	TRBV11-1	TRBJ2-1
CASSLGGDPYEQYF	TGTGCCAGCAGCTTAGGTGGAGACCCCTACGAGCAGTACTTC	-	-	TRBV7-9	TRBJ2-7
CASGGQGGDTEAFF	TGTGCCAGCGGGGGACAGGGAGGGGACACTGAAGCTTTCTTT	TRBD1	-	TRBV2	TRBJ1-1
CASSVSGNQPQHF	TGTGCCAGCAGCGTGTCCGGCAATCAGCCCCAGCATTTT	-	-	TRBV2	TRBJ1-5
CASSLVQHRSAKNIQYF	TGTGCCAGCAGCTTGGTTCAGCACCGGAGCGCCAAAAACATTCAGTACTTC	-	once	TRBV5-4	TRBJ2-4
CASSLLREGNTEAFF	TGTGCCAGCAGCTTATTGAGGGAGGGGAACACTGAAGCTTTCTTT	-	-	TRBV7-9	TRBJ1-1
CASSLLPGHGYTF	TGTGCCAGCAGTTTATTGCCAGGGCATGGCTACACCTTC	-	-	TRBV28	TRBJ1-2
CASSFAGSGNTIYF	TGTGCCAGCAGCTTCGCAGGGTCTGGAAACACCATATATTTT	-	-	TRBV5-4	TRBJ1-3
CASSLENAVPSSPLHF	TGTGCCAGCAGCTTAGAGAACGCGGTCCCCAGCTCACCCCTCCACTTT	-	-	TRBV11-2	TRBJ1-6
CASSPGLAGYTDTQYF	TGTGCCAGCAGCCCCGGACTAGCGGGGTACACAGATACGCAGTATTTT	TRBD2	-	TRBV9	TRBJ2-3
CATSRDLYQAQVIAGDEQFF	TGTGCCACCAGCAGAGATTTGTACCAGGCCCAAGTGATAGCGGGAGATGAGCAGTTCTTC	TRBD2	-	TRBV15	TRBJ2-1
CASSRDQTGSGNTIYF	TGTGCCAGCAGCCGTGACCAGACAGGGTCTGGAAACACCATATATTTT	TRBD1	-	TRBV2	TRBJ1-3
CASSIGGPGNTIYF	TGTGCCAGTAGTATCGGGGGACCTGGAAACACCATATATTTT	-	once	TRBV19	TRBJ1-3
CAGGQPNTEAFF	TGTGCCGGGGGACAGCCTAACACTGAAGCTTTCTTT	TRBD1	once	TRBV2	TRBJ1-1